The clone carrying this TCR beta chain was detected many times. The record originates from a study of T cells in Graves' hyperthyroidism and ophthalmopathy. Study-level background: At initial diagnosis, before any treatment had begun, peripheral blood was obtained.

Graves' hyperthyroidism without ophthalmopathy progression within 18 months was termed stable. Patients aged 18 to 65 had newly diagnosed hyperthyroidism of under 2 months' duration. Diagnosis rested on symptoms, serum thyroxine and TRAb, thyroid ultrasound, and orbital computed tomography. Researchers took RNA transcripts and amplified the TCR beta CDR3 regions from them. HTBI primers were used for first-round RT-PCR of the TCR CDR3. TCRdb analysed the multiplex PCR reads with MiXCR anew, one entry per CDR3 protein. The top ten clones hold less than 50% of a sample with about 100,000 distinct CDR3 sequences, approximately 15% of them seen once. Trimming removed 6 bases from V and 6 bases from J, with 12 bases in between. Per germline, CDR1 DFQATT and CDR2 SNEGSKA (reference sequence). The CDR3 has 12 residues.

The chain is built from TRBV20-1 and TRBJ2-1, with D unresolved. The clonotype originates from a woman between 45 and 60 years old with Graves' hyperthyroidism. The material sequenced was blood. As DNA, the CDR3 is TGCAGTGCCGACCTTACCGGCAATGAGCAGTTCTTC. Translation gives CSADLTGNEQFF.